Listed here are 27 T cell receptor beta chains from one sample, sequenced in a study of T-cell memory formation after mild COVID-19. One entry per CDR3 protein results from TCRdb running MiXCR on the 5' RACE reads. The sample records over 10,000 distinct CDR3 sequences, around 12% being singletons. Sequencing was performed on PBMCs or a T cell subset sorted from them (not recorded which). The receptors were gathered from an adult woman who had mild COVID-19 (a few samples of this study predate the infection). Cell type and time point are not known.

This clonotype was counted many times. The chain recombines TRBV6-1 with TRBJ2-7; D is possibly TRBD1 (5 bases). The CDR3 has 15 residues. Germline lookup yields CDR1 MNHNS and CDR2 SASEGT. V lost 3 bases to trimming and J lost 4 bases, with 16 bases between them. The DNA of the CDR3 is TGTGCCAGCAGTGATCCAAGCGTCCAGGGTTACGAGCAGTACTTC. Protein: CASSDPSVQGYEQYF.

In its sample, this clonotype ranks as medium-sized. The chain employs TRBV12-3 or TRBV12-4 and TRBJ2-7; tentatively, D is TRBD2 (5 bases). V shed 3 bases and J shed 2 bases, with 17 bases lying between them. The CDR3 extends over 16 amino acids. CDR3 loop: CASSFSGEMIPYEQYF. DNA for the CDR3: TGTGCCAGCAGTTTTAGTGGGGAGATGATTCCCTACGAGCAGTACTTC.

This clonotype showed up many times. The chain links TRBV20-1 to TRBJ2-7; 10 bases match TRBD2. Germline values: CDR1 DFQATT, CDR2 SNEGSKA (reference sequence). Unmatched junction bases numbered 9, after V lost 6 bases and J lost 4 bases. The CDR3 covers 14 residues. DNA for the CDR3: TGCAGTGCAGGACAAGCGGGAGGGTTGTACGAGCAGTACTTC. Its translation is CSAGQAGGLYEQYF.

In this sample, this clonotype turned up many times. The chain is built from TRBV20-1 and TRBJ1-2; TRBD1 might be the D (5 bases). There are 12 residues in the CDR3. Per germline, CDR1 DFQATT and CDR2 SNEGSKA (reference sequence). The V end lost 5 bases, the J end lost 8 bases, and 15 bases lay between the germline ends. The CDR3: CSAFRAPGGYTF. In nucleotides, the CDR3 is TGCAGTGCTTTCAGGGCCCCGGGGGGCTACACCTTC.

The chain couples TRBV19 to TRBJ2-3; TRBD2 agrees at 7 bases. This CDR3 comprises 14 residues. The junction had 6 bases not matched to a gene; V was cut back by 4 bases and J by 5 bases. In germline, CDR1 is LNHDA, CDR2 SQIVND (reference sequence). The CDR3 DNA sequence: TGTGCCAGTAGTAGGGCGGGAGCCGGAGATACGCAGTATTTT. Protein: CASSRAGAGDTQYF.

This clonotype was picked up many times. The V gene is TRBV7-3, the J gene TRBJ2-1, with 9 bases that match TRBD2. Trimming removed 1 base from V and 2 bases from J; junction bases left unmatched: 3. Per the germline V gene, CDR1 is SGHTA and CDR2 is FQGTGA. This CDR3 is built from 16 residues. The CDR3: CASSLSGGGAYNEQFF. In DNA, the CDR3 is TGTGCCAGCAGCTTAAGCGGCGGGGGGGCCTACAATGAGCAGTTCTTC. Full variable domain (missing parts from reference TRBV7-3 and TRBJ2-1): GAGVSQTPSNKVTEKGKYVELRCDPISGHTALYWYRQSLGQGPEFLIYFQGTGAADDSGLPNDRFFAVRPEGSVSTLKIQRTERGDSAVYLCASSLSGGGAYNEQFFGPGTRLTVL.

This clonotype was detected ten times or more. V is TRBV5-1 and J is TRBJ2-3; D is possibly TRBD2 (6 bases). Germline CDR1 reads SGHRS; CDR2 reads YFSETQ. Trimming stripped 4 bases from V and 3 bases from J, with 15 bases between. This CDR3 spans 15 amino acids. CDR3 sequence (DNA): TGCGCCAGCAGCCTGGGCGGGGCCGAGACAGATACGCAGTATTTT. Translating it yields CASSLGGAETDTQYF.

The CDR3 is CASSTAGGKGDTQYF. The CDR3 region has the DNA TGTGCCAGCAGTACAGCGGGAGGGAAGGGAGATACGCAGTATTTT. The rearrangement joins TRBV12-3 or TRBV12-4 to TRBJ2-3; TRBD2 aligns across 10 bases. The CDR3 is made up of 15 amino acids. Trimming cost V 5 bases and J 5 bases; bases outside gene matches: 7.

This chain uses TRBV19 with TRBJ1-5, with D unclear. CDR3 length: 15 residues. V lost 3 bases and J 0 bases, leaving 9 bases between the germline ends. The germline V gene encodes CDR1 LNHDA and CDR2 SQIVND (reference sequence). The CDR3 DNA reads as TGTGCCAGTAGTATTGCACATGATAGCAATCAGCCCCAGCATTTT. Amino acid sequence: CASSIAHDSNQPQHF.

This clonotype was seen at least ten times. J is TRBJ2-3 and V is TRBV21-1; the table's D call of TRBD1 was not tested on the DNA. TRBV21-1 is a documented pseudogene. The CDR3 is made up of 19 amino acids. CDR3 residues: CASSKALGGTGASTDTQYF. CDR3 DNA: TGTGCCAGCAGCAAAGCGCTTGGCGGGACAGGAGCCTCCACAGATACGCAGTATTTT.

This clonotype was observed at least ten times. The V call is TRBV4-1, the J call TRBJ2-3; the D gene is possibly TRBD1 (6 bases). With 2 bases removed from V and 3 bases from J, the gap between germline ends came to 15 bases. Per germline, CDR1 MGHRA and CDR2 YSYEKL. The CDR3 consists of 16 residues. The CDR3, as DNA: TGCGCCAGCAGCCAAATTGGGGGCACGGTTACAGATACGCAGTATTTT. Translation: CASSQIGGTVTDTQYF.

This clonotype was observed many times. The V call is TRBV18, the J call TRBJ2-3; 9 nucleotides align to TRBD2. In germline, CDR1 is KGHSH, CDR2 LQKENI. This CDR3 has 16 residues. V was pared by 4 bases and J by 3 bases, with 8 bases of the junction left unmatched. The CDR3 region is CASSLRQAGGTDTQYF. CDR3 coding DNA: TGTGCCAGCTCACTAAGACAAGCGGGAGGAACAGATACGCAGTATTTT.

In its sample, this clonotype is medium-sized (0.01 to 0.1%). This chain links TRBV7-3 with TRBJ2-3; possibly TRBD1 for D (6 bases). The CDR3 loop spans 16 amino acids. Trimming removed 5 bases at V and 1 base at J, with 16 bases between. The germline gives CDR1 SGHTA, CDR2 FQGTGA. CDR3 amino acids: CASSPDWGRGTDTQYF. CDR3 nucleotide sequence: TGTGCCAGCAGCCCAGACTGGGGGCGAGGCACAGATACGCAGTATTTT.

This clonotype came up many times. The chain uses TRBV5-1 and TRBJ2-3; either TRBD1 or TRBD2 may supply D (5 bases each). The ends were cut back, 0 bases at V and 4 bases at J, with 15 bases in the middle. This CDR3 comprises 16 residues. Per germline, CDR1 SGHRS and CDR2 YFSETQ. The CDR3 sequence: CASSLVGDPRADTQYF. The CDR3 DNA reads TGCGCCAGCAGCTTGGTCGGGGACCCTCGGGCAGATACGCAGTATTTT.

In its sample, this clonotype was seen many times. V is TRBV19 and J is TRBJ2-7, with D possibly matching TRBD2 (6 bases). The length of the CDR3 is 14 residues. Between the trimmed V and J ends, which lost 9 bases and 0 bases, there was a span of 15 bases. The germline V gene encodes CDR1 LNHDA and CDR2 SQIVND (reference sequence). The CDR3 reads CASRLASSSYEQYF. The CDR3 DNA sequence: TGTGCCAGCCGTCTAGCGTCTAGCTCCTACGAGCAGTACTTC.

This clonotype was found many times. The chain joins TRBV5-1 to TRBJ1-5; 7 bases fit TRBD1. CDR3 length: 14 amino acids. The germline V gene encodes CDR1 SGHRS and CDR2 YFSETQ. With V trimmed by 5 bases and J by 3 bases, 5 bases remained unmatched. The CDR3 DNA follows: TGCGCCAGCAGTAGGGACAGCTTCAATCAGCCCCAGCATTTT. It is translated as CASSRDSFNQPQHF.

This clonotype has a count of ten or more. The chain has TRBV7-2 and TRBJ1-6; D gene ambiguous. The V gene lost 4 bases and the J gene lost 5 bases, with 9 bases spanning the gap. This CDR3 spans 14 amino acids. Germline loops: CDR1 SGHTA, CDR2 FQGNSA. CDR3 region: CASSWGTNNSPLHF. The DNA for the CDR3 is TGTGCCAGCAGCTGGGGTACAAATAATTCACCCCTCCACTTT.

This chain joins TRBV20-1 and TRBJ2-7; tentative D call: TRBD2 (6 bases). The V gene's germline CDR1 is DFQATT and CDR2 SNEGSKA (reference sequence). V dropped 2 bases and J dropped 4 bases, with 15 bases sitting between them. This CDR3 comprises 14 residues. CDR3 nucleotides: TGCAGTGCTAGATCACGCCTAGCGCTTTACGAGCAGTACTTC. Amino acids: CSARSRLALYEQYF.

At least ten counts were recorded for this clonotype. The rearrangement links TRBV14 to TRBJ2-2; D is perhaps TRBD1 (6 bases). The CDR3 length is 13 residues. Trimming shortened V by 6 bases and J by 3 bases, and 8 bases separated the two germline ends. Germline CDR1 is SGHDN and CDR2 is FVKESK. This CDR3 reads CASRRQDTGELFF. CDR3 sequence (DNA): TGTGCCAGCAGACGACAGGACACCGGGGAGCTGTTTTTT.

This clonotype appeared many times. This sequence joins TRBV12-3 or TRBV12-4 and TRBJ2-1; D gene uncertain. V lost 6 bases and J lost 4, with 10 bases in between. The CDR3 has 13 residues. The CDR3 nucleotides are TGTGCCAGCAGCCCCCCCCCGTACAATGAGCAGTTCTTC. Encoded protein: CASSPPPYNEQFF.

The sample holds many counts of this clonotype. CDR3 sequence (DNA): TGTGCCTCAAATTGGGGGGTGTCACCGGACACCGGGGAGCTGTTTTTT. Residues: CASNWGVSPDTGELFF. This sequence joins TRBV19 and TRBJ2-2; weak D call: TRBD2 (6 bases). The CDR3 has 16 amino acids. The germline CDR1 and CDR2 sequences are LNHDA and SQIVND (reference sequence). With 11 bases removed from V and 3 bases from J, the gap between germline ends came to 22 bases. Supplemented by reference TRBV19 and TRBJ2-2, the full variable domain reads DGGITQSPKYLFRKEGQNVTLSCEQNLNHDAMYWYRQDPGQGLRLIYYSQIVNDFQKGDIAEGYSVSREKKESFPLTVTSAQKNPTAFYLCASNWGVSPDTGELFFGEGSRLTVL.

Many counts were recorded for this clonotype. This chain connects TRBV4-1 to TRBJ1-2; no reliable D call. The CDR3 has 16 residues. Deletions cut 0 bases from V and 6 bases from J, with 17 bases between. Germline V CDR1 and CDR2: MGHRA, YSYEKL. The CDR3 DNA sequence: TGCGCCAGCAGCCAAGATTCTATGGTACTCGTTGATGGCTACACCTTC. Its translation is CASSQDSMVLVDGYTF.

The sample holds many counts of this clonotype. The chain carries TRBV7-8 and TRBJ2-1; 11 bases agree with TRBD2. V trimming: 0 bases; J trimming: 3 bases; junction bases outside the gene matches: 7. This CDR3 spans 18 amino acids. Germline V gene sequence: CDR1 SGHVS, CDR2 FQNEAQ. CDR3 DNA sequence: TGTGCCAGCAGCTTAGCACTAGCGGGAGTAAATTTCTACAATGAGCAGTTCTTC. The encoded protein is CASSLALAGVNFYNEQFF.

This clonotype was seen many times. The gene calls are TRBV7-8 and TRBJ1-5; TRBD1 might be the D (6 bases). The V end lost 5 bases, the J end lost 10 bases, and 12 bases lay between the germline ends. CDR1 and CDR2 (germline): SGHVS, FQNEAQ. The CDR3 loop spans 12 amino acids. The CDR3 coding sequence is TGTGCCAGCAGCCAGGACAGTCTCCCCCAGCATTTT. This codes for CASSQDSLPQHF. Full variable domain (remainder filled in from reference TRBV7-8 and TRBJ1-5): GAGVSQSPRYKVAKRGQDVALRCDPISGHVSLFWYQQALGQGPEFLTYFQNEAQLDKSGLPSDRFFAERPEGSVSTLKIQRTQQEDSAVYLCASSQDSLPQHFGDGTRLSIL.

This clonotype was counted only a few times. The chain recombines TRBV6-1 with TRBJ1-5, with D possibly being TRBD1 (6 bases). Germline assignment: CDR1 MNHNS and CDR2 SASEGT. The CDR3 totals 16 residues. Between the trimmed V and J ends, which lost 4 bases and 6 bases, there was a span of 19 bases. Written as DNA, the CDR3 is TGTGCCAGCAGTGTACGGAGGGGGGGAGGGGGTCAGCCCCAGCATTTT. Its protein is CASSVRRGGGGQPQHF.

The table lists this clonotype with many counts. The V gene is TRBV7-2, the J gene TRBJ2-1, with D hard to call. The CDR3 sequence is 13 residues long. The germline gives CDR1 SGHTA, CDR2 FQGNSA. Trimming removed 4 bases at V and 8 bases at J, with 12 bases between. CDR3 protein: CASSSWAWDEQFF. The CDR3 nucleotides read TGTGCCAGCAGCTCTTGGGCCTGGGATGAGCAGTTCTTC. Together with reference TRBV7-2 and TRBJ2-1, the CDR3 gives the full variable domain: GAGVSQSPSNKVTEKGKDVELRCDPISGHTALYWYRQSLGQGLEFLIYFQGNSAPDKSGLPSDRFSAERTGGSVSTLTIQRTQQEDSAVYLCASSSWAWDEQFFGPGTRLTVL.

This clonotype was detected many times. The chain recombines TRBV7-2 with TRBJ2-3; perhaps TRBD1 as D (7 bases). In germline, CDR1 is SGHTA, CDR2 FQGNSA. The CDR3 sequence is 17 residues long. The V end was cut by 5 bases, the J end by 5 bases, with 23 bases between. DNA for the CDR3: TGTGCCAGCAGCCCGACTTCCTGGAGGGGGCGAGGAGATACGCAGTATTTT. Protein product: CASSPTSWRGRGDTQYF.